This T cell receptor (beta chain) is drawn from a study of graft-versus-host responses after intestinal transplantation. As for the study in general: All of the recipients had induction that used anti-thymocyte globulin, then tacrolimus and steroids for around 3 years. Broader study findings: Recipient bone marrow held GvH clones, some seen earlier in ileum or blood.

TCRdb keeps only in-frame clones here, not all; method: immunoSEQ multiplex PCR. The sample has over 100,000 clones, approximately 93% seen once. Details on this clone: Antigen unknown.

From germline, CDR1 is SGHVS and CDR2 FQNEAQ. The CDR3 has 15 residues. The V and J ends lost 1 base and 5 bases respectively, with 12 bases between them. The source is a human donor who was the organ donor for an intestinal transplant. This chain uses TRBV7-8 with TRBJ1-5; a weak D match, TRBD1 (5 bases). Source: unstimulated CD8+ T cells sorted from spleen or lymph node cells, taken before transplant. The CDR3 is CASSLDPGRYQPQHF. CDR3 nucleotide sequence: TGTGCCAGCAGCTTAGATCCAGGGAGGTATCAGCCCCAGCATTTT.